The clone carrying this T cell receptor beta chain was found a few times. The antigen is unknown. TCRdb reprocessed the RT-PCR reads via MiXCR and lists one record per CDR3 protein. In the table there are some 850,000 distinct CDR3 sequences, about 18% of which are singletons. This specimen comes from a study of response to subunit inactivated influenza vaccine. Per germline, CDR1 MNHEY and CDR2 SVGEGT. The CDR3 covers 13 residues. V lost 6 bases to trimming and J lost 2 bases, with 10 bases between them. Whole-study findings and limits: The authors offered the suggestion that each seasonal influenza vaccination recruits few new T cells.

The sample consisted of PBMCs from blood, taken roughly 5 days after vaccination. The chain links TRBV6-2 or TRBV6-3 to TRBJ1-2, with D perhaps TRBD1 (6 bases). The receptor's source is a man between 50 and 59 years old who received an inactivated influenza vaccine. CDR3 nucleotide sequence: TGTGCCAGCAGGAATGGACAGAACTATGGCTACACCTTC. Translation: CASRNGQNYGYTF.